The T cell receptor (beta chain) described here comes from a study of T cell responses to AZD1222 COVID-19 vaccine. Study-wide findings and caveats: Only a handful of AZD1222 recipients, several in all, had baseline seropositivity. Spike-specific TCR breadth and depth went up after people got two AZD1222 doses.

Libraries were prepared by immunoSEQ multiplex PCR; TCRdb keeps only in-frame clonotypes and omits some of them. The sample yields about 200,000 clones, around 93% seen once. For this clone: Its specificity is unknown.

The CDR3 contains 15 residues. The V and J ends lost 11 bases and 3 bases, in that order; junction bases with no gene match: 8. Germline lookup yields CDR1 KGHDR and CDR2 SFDVKD. The sequence came from an adult who received the AZD1222 COVID-19 vaccine. Sequencing was performed on peripheral blood, taken 28 days after the second AZD1222 dose. This sequence joins TRBV24-1 and TRBJ2-2, with 10 positions matching TRBD1. CDR3 sequence: CAIKTGTGDTGELFF. The DNA for the CDR3 is TGTGCCATAAAAACCGGGACAGGGGACACCGGGGAGCTGTTTTTT.